This is a list of T cell receptor beta chains from one sample in a study of T-cell reconstitution after alpha-beta-depleted transplantation in children. One entry per CDR3 protein results from TCRdb running MiXCR on the PCR reads. Of about 610,000 distinct CDR3 sequences listed, 8% to 11% were seen once; the top ten hold roughly 4%. The source material was PBMCs from the stem cell graft donor, sampled from the stem cell graft. Receptors were obtained from a human donor who donated a stem cell graft to a child with acute myeloid leukemia. Both conserved end residues are part of each CDR3. D genes are given only for firm matches. Clone size is stated in some rows and not others, as once, few, many or a class when expanded.

many,-,TRBJ2-1,TRBV29-1,CSVTEWTGDEQFF,TGCAGCGTTACAGAGTGGACGGGCGATGAGCAGTTCTTC
few,-,TRBJ2-2,TRBV20-1,CSARALGVVGELFF,TGCAGTGCTAGAGCCCTGGGAGTTGTCGGGGAGCTGTTTTTT
-,-,TRBJ1-1,TRBV7-9,CASRLPAEAFF,TGTGCCAGCAGACTCCCTGCTGAAGCTTTCTTT
few,-,TRBJ2-7,TRBV12-3/TRBV12-4,CASSLSWREQYF,TGTGCCAGCAGTTTATCCTGGCGCGAGCAGTACTTC
-,-,TRBJ2-7,TRBV30,CAWRSYEQYF,TGTGCCTGGAGATCCTACGAGCAGTACTTC
many,TRBD2,TRBJ2-2,TRBV2,CASHETSGSTGELFF,TGTGCCAGCCACGAGACTAGCGGGTCGACCGGGGAGCTGTTTTTT
-,-,TRBJ1-6,TRBV27,CASQTMGVNSPLHF,TGTGCCAGCCAAACGATGGGGGTTAATTCACCCCTCCACTTT
few,TRBD1,TRBJ1-1,TRBV7-9,CASSLATGMNTEAFF,TGTGCCAGCAGCTTAGCGACAGGGATGAACACTGAAGCTTTCTTT
few,-,TRBJ2-7,TRBV20-1,CSARAEGNTYEQYF,TGCAGTGCTAGAGCAGAGGGAAATACCTACGAGCAGTACTTC
many,-,TRBJ2-3,TRBV20-1,CSARDEGTDTQYF,TGCAGTGCTAGAGATGAAGGGACGGATACGCAGTATTTT
-,-,TRBJ1-3,TRBV15,CATSRDMYSGNTIYF,TGTGCCACCAGCAGAGATATGTACTCTGGAAACACCATATATTTT
-,TRBD2,TRBJ2-1,TRBV7-3,CASSSPGTSPNEQFF,TGTGCCAGCAGTTCCCCCGGGACTAGCCCCAATGAGCAGTTCTTC
many,-,TRBJ2-1,TRBV4-2,CASSQESGRRSYNEQFF,TGTGCCAGCAGCCAAGAAAGCGGACGCCGCTCCTACAATGAGCAGTTCTTC
many,TRBD2,TRBJ2-3,TRBV7-2,CASSSGLAKDTQYF,TGTGCCAGCAGCTCCGGACTAGCAAAAGATACGCAGTATTTT
-,-,TRBJ2-7,TRBV19,CASNGVGGYEQYF,TGTGCCAGTAACGGGGTCGGCGGCTACGAGCAGTACTTC
-,-,TRBJ1-4,TRBV30,CAWSVRGRNEKLFF,TGTGCCTGGAGTGTACGAGGAAGGAATGAAAAACTGTTTTTT
many,-,TRBJ1-1,TRBV4-3,CASSQDSSGSTEAFF,TGCGCCAGCAGCCAAGATTCCTCGGGATCCACTGAAGCTTTCTTT
-,-,TRBJ2-5,TRBV27,CASSLSARWEETQYF,TGTGCCAGCAGTTTATCTGCTCGGTGGGAGGAGACCCAGTACTTC
-,-,TRBJ2-2,TRBV4-1,CASSLTDRALNTGELFF,TGCGCCAGCAGCCTCACGGACCGAGCCTTGAACACCGGGGAGCTGTTTTTT
few,TRBD2,TRBJ2-2,TRBV7-2,CASSYLAGTGELFF,TGTGCCAGCAGCTATCTAGCGGGAACCGGGGAGCTGTTTTTT
-,-,TRBJ2-7,TRBV5-1,CASCRGHSYEQYF,TGCGCCAGCTGCCGGGGACATTCATACGAGCAGTACTTC
many,-,TRBJ2-7,TRBV12-3/TRBV12-4,CASRATGSGEQYF,TGTGCCAGCAGGGCGACTGGGTCGGGTGAGCAGTACTTC
-,TRBD2,TRBJ2-7,TRBV12-3/TRBV12-4,CASSLSGRIFHEQYF,TGTGCCAGCAGTCTTAGCGGGAGAATCTTTCACGAGCAGTACTTC
-,-,TRBJ2-5,TRBV20-1,CSATDGSQETQYF,TGCAGTGCAACGGATGGGTCGCAAGAGACCCAGTACTTC
many,-,TRBJ2-3,TRBV29-1,CSAYEDTQYF,TGCAGCGCGTACGAAGATACGCAGTATTTT
many,TRBD1,TRBJ2-7,TRBV20-1,CSASQGAKEQYF,TGCAGTGCTAGCCAGGGGGCTAAAGAGCAGTACTTC
-,TRBD2,TRBJ2-3,TRBV7-9,CASSYRLAIYTDTQYF,TGTGCCAGCAGCTACAGACTAGCCATATACACAGATACGCAGTATTTT
few,-,TRBJ1-1,TRBV11-3,CASSFSGVGNTEAFF,TGTGCCAGCAGCTTTAGTGGGGTAGGGAACACTGAAGCTTTCTTT
many,-,TRBJ2-1,TRBV4-3,CASSRGDSLSDEQFF,TGCGCCAGCAGCCGGGGTGACTCCCTTTCGGATGAGCAGTTCTTC
-,-,TRBJ2-7,TRBV24-1,CATSDVRDPRGEQYF,TGTGCCACCAGTGATGTGCGGGACCCCCGGGGCGAGCAGTACTTC
-,-,TRBJ2-1,TRBV5-1,CASSPSRGRDEQFF,TGCGCCAGCAGCCCCTCCCGGGGTAGGGATGAGCAGTTCTTC
few,-,TRBJ2-7,TRBV25-1,CASSARINYEQYF,TGTGCCAGCAGTGCGCGGATCAACTACGAGCAGTACTTC
-,TRBD2,TRBJ2-1,TRBV20-1,CSAPTSGRGNEQFF,TGCAGTGCCCCGACTAGCGGGAGAGGCAATGAGCAGTTCTTC
-,TRBD2,TRBJ2-7,TRBV20-1,CSAPKIVGGLGEQYF,TGCAGTGCCCCAAAAATAGTGGGAGGGCTTGGCGAGCAGTACTTC
few,-,TRBJ2-6,TRBV30,CAWRAGANVLTF,TGTGCCTGGAGAGCTGGGGCCAACGTCCTGACTTTC
-,TRBD1,TRBJ2-5,TRBV7-2,CASSSRGTGGETQYF,TGTGCCAGCAGTTCAAGGGGGACAGGGGGGGAGACCCAGTACTTC
-,-,TRBJ2-2,TRBV18,CASSPGTPDTGELFF,TGTGCCAGCTCACCGGGGACCCCCGACACCGGGGAGCTGTTTTTT
few,-,TRBJ2-7,TRBV3-1,CASSRSSPYEQYF,TGTGCCAGCAGCCGTTCTAGCCCCTACGAGCAGTACTTC
few,-,TRBJ2-2,TRBV5-6,CASSLVSGARKAGELFF,TGTGCCAGCAGCTTGGTCTCGGGAGCCCGCAAGGCCGGGGAGCTGTTTTTT
-,TRBD2,TRBJ2-5,TRBV4-2,CASSATSGSETQYF,TGTGCCAGCAGCGCCACTAGCGGGAGTGAGACCCAGTACTTC
-,-,TRBJ1-1,TRBV20-1,CSARSSTEAFF,TGCAGTGCCCGCTCGTCCACTGAAGCTTTCTTT
many,-,TRBJ2-4,TRBV29-1,CSVEGQGIRNIQYF,TGCAGCGTTGAAGGGCAGGGGATAAGAAACATTCAGTACTTC